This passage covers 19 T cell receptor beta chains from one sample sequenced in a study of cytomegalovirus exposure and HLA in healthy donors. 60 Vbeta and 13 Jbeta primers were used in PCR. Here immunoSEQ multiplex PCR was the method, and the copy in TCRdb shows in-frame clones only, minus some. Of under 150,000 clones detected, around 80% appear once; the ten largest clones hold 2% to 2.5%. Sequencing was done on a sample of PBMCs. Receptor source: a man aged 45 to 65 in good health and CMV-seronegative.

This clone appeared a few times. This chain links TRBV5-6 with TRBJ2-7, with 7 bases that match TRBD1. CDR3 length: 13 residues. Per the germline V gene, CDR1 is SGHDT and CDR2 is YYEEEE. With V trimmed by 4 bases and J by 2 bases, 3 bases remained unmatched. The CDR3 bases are TGTGCCAGCAGCGTGGACAGGACCTACGAGCAGTACTTC. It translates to CASSVDRTYEQYF.

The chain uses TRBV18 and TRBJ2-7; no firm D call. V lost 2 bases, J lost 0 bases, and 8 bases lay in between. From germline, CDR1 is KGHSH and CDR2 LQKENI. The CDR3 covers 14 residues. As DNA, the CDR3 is TGTGCCAGCTCACCAGCCCGCAGCTCCTACGAGCAGTACTTC. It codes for CASSPARSSYEQYF.

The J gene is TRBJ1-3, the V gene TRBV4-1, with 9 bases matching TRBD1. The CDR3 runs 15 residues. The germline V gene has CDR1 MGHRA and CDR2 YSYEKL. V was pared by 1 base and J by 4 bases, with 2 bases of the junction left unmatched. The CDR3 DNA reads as TGCGCCAGCAGCCAAGGTGGGACAGGGGGAAACACCATATATTTT. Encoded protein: CASSQGGTGGNTIYF.

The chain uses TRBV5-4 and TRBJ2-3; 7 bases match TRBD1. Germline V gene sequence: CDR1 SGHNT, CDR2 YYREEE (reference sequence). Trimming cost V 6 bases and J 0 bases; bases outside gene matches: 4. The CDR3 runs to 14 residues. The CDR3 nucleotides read TGTGCCAGCATTAGGGACAGAAGCACAGATACGCAGTATTTT. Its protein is CASIRDRSTDTQYF.

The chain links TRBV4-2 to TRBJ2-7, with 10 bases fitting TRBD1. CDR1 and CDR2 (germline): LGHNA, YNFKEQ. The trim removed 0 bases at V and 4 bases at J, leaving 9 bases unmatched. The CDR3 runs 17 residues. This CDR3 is CASSQDQGDRGIYEQYF. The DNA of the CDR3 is TGTGCCAGCAGCCAAGATCAAGGGGACAGGGGCATTTACGAGCAGTACTTC.

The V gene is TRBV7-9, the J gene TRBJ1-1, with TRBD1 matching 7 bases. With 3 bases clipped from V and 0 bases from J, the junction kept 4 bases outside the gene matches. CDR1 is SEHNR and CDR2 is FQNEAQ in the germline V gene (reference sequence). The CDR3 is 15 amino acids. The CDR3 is CASSFWGQMNTEAFF. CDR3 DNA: TGTGCCAGCAGCTTTTGGGGACAGATGAACACTGAAGCTTTCTTT.

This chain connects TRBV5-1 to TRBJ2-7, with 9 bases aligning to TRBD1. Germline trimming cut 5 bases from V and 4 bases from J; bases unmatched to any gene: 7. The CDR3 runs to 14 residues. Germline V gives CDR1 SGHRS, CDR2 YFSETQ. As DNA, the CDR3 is TGCGCCAGCAGTCCGGGACAGGGAGGATACGAGCAGTACTTC. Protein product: CASSPGQGGYEQYF.

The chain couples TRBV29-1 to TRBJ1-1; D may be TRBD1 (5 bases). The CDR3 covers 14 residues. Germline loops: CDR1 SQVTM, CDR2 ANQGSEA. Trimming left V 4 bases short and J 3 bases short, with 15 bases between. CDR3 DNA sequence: TGCAGCGTTGGGAGACAGTTAGGGGACACTGAAGCTTTCTTT. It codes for CSVGRQLGDTEAFF. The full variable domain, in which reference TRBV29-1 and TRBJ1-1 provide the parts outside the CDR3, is SAVISQKPSRDICQRGTSLTIQCQVDSQVTMMFWYRQQPGQSLTLIATANQGSEATYESGFVIDKFPISRPNLTFSTLTVSNMSPEDSSIYLCSVGRQLGDTEAFFGQGTRLTVV.

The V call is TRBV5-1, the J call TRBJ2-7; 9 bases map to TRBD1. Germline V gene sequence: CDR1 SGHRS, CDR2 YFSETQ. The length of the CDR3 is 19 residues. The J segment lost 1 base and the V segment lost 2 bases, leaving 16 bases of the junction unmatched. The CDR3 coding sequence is TGCGCCAGCAGCTTCCTGTACACGGGACAGGGTCTATCATCCTACGAGCAGTACTTC. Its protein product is CASSFLYTGQGLSSYEQYF.

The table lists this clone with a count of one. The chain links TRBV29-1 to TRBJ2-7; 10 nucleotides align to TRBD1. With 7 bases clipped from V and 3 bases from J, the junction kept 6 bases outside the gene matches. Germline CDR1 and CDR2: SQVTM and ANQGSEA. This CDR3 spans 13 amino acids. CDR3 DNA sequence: TGCAGCGGTGGGGGACAGGGGTTCTACGAGCAGTACTTC. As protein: CSGGGQGFYEQYF.

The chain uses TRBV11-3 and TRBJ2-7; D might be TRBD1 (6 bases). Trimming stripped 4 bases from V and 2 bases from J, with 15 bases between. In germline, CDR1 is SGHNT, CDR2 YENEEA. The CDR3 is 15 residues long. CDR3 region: CASSYRARGPYEQYF. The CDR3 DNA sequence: TGTGCCAGCAGCTACAGGGCCCGCGGGCCCTACGAGCAGTACTTC.

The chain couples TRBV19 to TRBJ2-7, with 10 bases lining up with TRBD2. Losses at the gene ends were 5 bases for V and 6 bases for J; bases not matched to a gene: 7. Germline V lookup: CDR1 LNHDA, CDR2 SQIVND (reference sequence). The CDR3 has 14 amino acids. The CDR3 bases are TGTGCCAGTAGTCCTAGCGGGAGTAGGCTCGAGCAGTACTTC. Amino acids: CASSPSGSRLEQYF.

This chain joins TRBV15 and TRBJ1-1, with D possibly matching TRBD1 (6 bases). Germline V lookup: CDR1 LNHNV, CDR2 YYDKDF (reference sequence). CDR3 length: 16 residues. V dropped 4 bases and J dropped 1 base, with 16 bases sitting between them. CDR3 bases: TGTGCCACCAGCACAAGTCTAGGACAGTCGAACACTGAAGCTTTCTTT. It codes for CATSTSLGQSNTEAFF.

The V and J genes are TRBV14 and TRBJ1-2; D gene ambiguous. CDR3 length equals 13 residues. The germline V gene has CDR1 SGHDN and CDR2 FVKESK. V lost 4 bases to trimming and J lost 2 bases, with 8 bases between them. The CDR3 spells CASSPGRNYGYTF. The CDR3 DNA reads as TGTGCCAGCAGCCCCGGGAGAAACTATGGCTACACCTTC.

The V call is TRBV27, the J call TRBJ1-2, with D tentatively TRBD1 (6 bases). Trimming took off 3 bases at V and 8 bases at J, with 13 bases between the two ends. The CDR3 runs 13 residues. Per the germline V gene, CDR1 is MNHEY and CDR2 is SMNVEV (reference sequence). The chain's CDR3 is CASSFSGVRGYTF. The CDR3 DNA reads TGTGCCAGCAGTTTTTCAGGGGTAAGAGGCTACACCTTC.

The CDR3 bases are TGTGCCAGCAGTTACCGTTCGGACTCAGGCTACGAGCAGTACTTC. Amino acids: CASSYRSDSGYEQYF. This chain connects TRBV6-5 to TRBJ2-7; tentative D call: TRBD2 (5 bases). The CDR3 has 15 residues. Trimming left V 2 bases short and J 3 bases short, with 14 bases between. In germline, CDR1 is MNHEY, CDR2 SVGAGI.

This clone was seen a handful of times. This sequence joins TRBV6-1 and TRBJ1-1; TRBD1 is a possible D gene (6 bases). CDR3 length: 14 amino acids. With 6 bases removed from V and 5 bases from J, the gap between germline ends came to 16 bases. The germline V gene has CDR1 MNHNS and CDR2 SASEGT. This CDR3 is CASRVRGAETEAFF. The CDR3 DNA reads TGTGCCAGCAGGGTGCGGGGGGCGGAGACTGAAGCTTTCTTT.

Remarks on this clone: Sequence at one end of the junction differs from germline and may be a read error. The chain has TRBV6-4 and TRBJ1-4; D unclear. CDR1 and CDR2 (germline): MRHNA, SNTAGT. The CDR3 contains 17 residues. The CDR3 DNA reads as TGTGCCAGCACCAGACGGAAGCCCCGACCAACTAGTGAAAAACTGTTTTTT. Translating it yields CASTRRKPRPTSEKLFF.

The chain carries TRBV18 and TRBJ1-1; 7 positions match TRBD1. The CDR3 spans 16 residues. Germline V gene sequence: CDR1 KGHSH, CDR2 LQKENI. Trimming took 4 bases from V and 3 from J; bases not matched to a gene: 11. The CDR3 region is CASSQDRVETDTEAFF. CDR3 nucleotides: TGTGCCAGCTCACAAGACAGGGTAGAGACGGACACTGAAGCTTTCTTT.